Listed below are T cell receptor beta chains from one sample, sequenced in a study of cytomegalovirus exposure and HLA in healthy donors. Measured with immunoSEQ multiplex PCR; TCRdb has only the in-frame clones, and not every one. The repertoire holds about 150,000 clones, with 75% as singletons. Specimen: PBMCs. These receptors were collected from a man aged 25-45 years in good health and CMV-seronegative. CDR3s include the opening cysteine and the closing phenylalanine or tryptophan. The D gene is left open where the match is weak. Clone size is not always given. Where it is, it says once, few, many or a class for expanded clones.

d_gene: TRBD1; abundance: -; j_gene: TRBJ2-3; v_gene: TRBV11-2; CDR3aa: CASSHGTGLNTDTQYF; CDR3nt: TGTGCCAGCAGCCACGGGACAGGGTTAAACACAGATACGCAGTATTTT
d_gene: -; abundance: -; j_gene: TRBJ1-6; v_gene: TRBV19; CDR3aa: CASTFQGNGNSPLHF; CDR3nt: TGTGCCAGTACCTTCCAGGGGAATGGTAATTCACCCCTCCACTTT
d_gene: -; abundance: -; j_gene: TRBJ1-2; v_gene: TRBV5-1; CDR3aa: CASSLAQANYGYTF; CDR3nt: TGCGCCAGCAGCTTGGCCCAGGCGAACTATGGCTACACCTTC
d_gene: -; abundance: -; j_gene: TRBJ1-5; v_gene: TRBV6-6; CDR3aa: CATTPNQPQHF; CDR3nt: TGTGCCACTACTCCTAATCAGCCCCAGCATTTT
d_gene: -; abundance: -; j_gene: TRBJ2-6; v_gene: TRBV9; CDR3aa: CASSAAGRWANVLTF; CDR3nt: TGTGCCAGCAGCGCCGCGGGTAGGTGGGCCAACGTCCTGACTTTC
d_gene: -; abundance: few; j_gene: TRBJ1-1; v_gene: TRBV19; CDR3aa: CASRQGTEAFF; CDR3nt: TGTGCCAGTAGGCAGGGCACTGAAGCTTTCTTT
d_gene: TRBD2; abundance: -; j_gene: TRBJ2-1; v_gene: TRBV7-9; CDR3aa: CASSLGAGVGNEQFF; CDR3nt: TGTGCCAGCAGCTTAGGGGCGGGGGTCGGCAATGAGCAGTTCTTC
d_gene: -; abundance: -; j_gene: TRBJ1-1; v_gene: TRBV28; CDR3aa: CASRALTGFDTEAFF; CDR3nt: TGTGCCAGCAGAGCGCTGACGGGTTTCGACACTGAAGCTTTCTTT
d_gene: TRBD2; abundance: -; j_gene: TRBJ2-7; v_gene: TRBV27; CDR3aa: CASGTSGVHEQYF; CDR3nt: TGTGCCAGCGGGACTAGCGGCGTCCACGAGCAGTACTTC
d_gene: TRBD1; abundance: -; j_gene: TRBJ1-4; v_gene: TRBV14; CDR3aa: CASSLRPGQGNEKLFF; CDR3nt: TGTGCCAGCAGCCTACGTCCGGGACAGGGGAATGAAAAACTGTTTTTT
d_gene: TRBD1; abundance: -; j_gene: TRBJ2-3; v_gene: TRBV11-3; CDR3aa: CASSLGRTGYEDTQYF; CDR3nt: TGTGCCAGCAGCTTAGGCCGGACAGGGTATGAAGATACGCAGTATTTT
d_gene: TRBD2; abundance: -; j_gene: TRBJ2-5; v_gene: TRBV7-2; CDR3aa: CASSTRTSRETQYF; CDR3nt: TGTGCCAGCAGCACCAGGACTAGCCGTGAGACCCAGTACTTC
d_gene: TRBD1; abundance: -; j_gene: TRBJ1-2; v_gene: TRBV6-5; CDR3aa: CASSYDRVGYGYTF; CDR3nt: TGTGCCAGCAGTTACGACAGGGTGGGTTATGGCTACACCTTC
d_gene: TRBD1; abundance: -; j_gene: TRBJ1-6; v_gene: TRBV6-5; CDR3aa: CLRGPRNSPLHF; CDR3nt: TGTCTCAGGGGGCCGCGGAACTCACCCCTCCACTTT
d_gene: -; abundance: -; j_gene: TRBJ1-2; v_gene: TRBV4-1; CDR3aa: CASSQDWAARGGGYGYTF; CDR3nt: TGCGCCAGCAGCCAAGATTGGGCAGCTAGGGGAGGCGGCTATGGCTACACCTTC
d_gene: -; abundance: few; j_gene: TRBJ2-7; v_gene: TRBV5-1; CDR3aa: CASSTGAYEQYF; CDR3nt: TGCGCCAGCAGCACCGGGGCCTACGAGCAGTACTTC
d_gene: TRBD1; abundance: -; j_gene: TRBJ1-3; v_gene: TRBV19; CDR3aa: CASSIPDRVGSTIYF; CDR3nt: TGTGCCAGTAGTATACCGGACAGGGTCGGAAGCACCATATATTTT
d_gene: -; abundance: -; j_gene: TRBJ1-2; v_gene: TRBV9; CDR3aa: CASRDSSYGYTF; CDR3nt: TGTGCCAGCAGGGACAGCAGCTATGGCTACACCTTC
d_gene: -; abundance: -; j_gene: TRBJ2-3; v_gene: TRBV10-2; CDR3aa: CASRSGVFTDTQYF; CDR3nt: TGCGCCAGCAGATCCGGGGTTTTCACAGATACGCAGTATTTT
d_gene: TRBD1; abundance: few; j_gene: TRBJ1-3; v_gene: TRBV6-1; CDR3aa: CASSDNPGGGNTIYF; CDR3nt: TGTGCCAGCAGCGATAATCCAGGGGGGGGAAACACCATATATTTT
d_gene: -; abundance: -; j_gene: TRBJ1-1; v_gene: TRBV6-1; CDR3aa: CASCYRTAEAFF; CDR3nt: TGTGCCAGCTGCTACCGGACTGCTGAAGCTTTCTTT
d_gene: -; abundance: -; j_gene: TRBJ2-3; v_gene: TRBV29-1; CDR3aa: CSGGGGGDTQYF; CDR3nt: TGCAGCGGCGGGGGCGGGGGAGATACGCAGTATTTT
d_gene: -; abundance: -; j_gene: TRBJ2-1; v_gene: TRBV28; CDR3aa: CASSSGLARGPTDEQFF; CDR3nt: TGTGCCAGCAGTTCAGGTCTAGCTCGGGGTCCTACAGATGAGCAGTTCTTC
d_gene: TRBD2; abundance: -; j_gene: TRBJ2-1; v_gene: TRBV27; CDR3aa: CASSLSWTSGGFEQFF; CDR3nt: TGTGCCAGCAGTTTATCGTGGACTAGCGGGGGTTTTGAGCAGTTCTTC
d_gene: TRBD2; abundance: -; j_gene: TRBJ2-7; v_gene: TRBV5-1; CDR3aa: CASSLAGADYEQYF; CDR3nt: TGCGCCAGCAGCTTAGCGGGGGCCGACTACGAGCAGTACTTC
d_gene: TRBD1; abundance: -; j_gene: TRBJ2-7; v_gene: TRBV6-5; CDR3aa: CASSSGGSRSYEQYF; CDR3nt: TGTGCCAGCAGCTCAGGGGGCTCACGCTCCTACGAGCAGTACTTC
d_gene: -; abundance: -; j_gene: TRBJ2-7; v_gene: TRBV7-2; CDR3aa: CASSRNPGYEQYF; CDR3nt: TGTGCCAGCAGCCGAAACCCAGGGTACGAGCAGTACTTC
d_gene: TRBD2; abundance: -; j_gene: TRBJ2-1; v_gene: TRBV5-1; CDR3aa: CASSLAGGLGNEQFF; CDR3nt: TGCGCCAGCAGCTTGGCGGGGGGGTTGGGGAATGAGCAGTTCTTC
d_gene: TRBD2; abundance: -; j_gene: TRBJ2-7; v_gene: TRBV25-1; CDR3aa: CASSELSGTSGYEQYF; CDR3nt: TGTGCCAGCAGTGAACTTTCGGGGACTAGCGGCTACGAGCAGTACTTC
d_gene: -; abundance: -; j_gene: TRBJ1-4; v_gene: TRBV5-1; CDR3aa: CASSSDSSNEKLFF; CDR3nt: TGCGCCAGCAGCTCGGACAGTAGTAATGAAAAACTGTTTTTT
d_gene: -; abundance: -; j_gene: TRBJ1-2; v_gene: TRBV7-9; CDR3aa: CASSPKQGGYTF; CDR3nt: TGTGCCAGCAGCCCCAAGCAGGGTGGCTACACCTTC
d_gene: TRBD1; abundance: -; j_gene: TRBJ1-5; v_gene: TRBV18; CDR3aa: CASSVGQGNQPQHF; CDR3nt: TGTGCCAGCTCCGTGGGACAGGGAAATCAGCCCCAGCATTTT
d_gene: -; abundance: -; j_gene: TRBJ1-5; v_gene: TRBV5-8; CDR3aa: CASSRGAVSNQPQHF; CDR3nt: TGTGCCAGCAGCCGGGGGGCGGTCAGCAATCAGCCCCAGCATTTT
d_gene: -; abundance: -; j_gene: TRBJ1-1; v_gene: TRBV12-5; CDR3aa: CASGLAGVETEAFF; CDR3nt: TGTGCTAGTGGTTTGGCAGGGGTCGAAACTGAAGCTTTCTTT
d_gene: TRBD1; abundance: few; j_gene: TRBJ2-1; v_gene: TRBV5-1; CDR3aa: CASSSGSAGGYNEQFF; CDR3nt: TGCGCCAGCAGCTCCGGGTCGGCAGGGGGCTACAATGAGCAGTTCTTC
d_gene: TRBD2; abundance: -; j_gene: TRBJ2-7; v_gene: TRBV6-5; CDR3aa: CASSAGVREQYF; CDR3nt: TGTGCCAGCAGTGCGGGAGTACGTGAGCAGTACTTC
d_gene: TRBD1; abundance: -; j_gene: TRBJ1-2; v_gene: TRBV5-1; CDR3aa: CASSLPDRANYGYTF; CDR3nt: TGCGCCAGCAGCTTACCGGACAGGGCAAACTATGGCTACACCTTC
d_gene: TRBD1; abundance: -; j_gene: TRBJ2-5; v_gene: TRBV18; CDR3aa: CASSPGQGVETQYF; CDR3nt: TGTGCCAGCTCGCCGGGACAGGGGGTCGAGACCCAGTACTTC
d_gene: TRBD1; abundance: many; j_gene: TRBJ2-7; v_gene: TRBV7-2; CDR3aa: CASSFPGTGGLYSYEQYF; CDR3nt: TGTGCCAGCAGCTTTCCGGGGACAGGGGGCCTTTACTCCTACGAGCAGTACTTC
d_gene: -; abundance: -; j_gene: TRBJ1-1; v_gene: TRBV5-6; CDR3aa: CASSALGESGTEAFF; CDR3nt: TGTGCCAGCAGCGCGTTAGGGGAATCGGGCACTGAAGCTTTCTTT
d_gene: TRBD2; abundance: few; j_gene: TRBJ2-5; v_gene: TRBV19; CDR3aa: CASSKGASGDQETQYF; CDR3nt: TGTGCCAGTAGCAAAGGTGCTAGCGGGGATCAAGAGACCCAGTACTTC
d_gene: -; abundance: -; j_gene: TRBJ1-1; v_gene: TRBV28; CDR3aa: CASSFSRLEAFF; CDR3nt: TGTGCCAGCAGTTTTTCGAGGTTAGAAGCTTTCTTT
d_gene: TRBD2; abundance: once; j_gene: TRBJ2-1; v_gene: TRBV2; CDR3aa: CASSELLAGGGEQFF; CDR3nt: TGTGCCAGCAGTGAGCTACTAGCGGGAGGAGGTGAGCAGTTCTTC
d_gene: -; abundance: -; j_gene: TRBJ2-7; v_gene: TRBV7-2; CDR3aa: CASTPGQPSSYEQYF; CDR3nt: TGTGCCAGCACCCCCGGACAACCGAGCTCCTACGAGCAGTACTTC
d_gene: TRBD2; abundance: -; j_gene: TRBJ2-1; v_gene: TRBV18; CDR3aa: CASSRLTSGGPSSYNEQFF; CDR3nt: TGTGCCAGCTCGCGCCTGACTAGCGGGGGCCCGAGCTCCTACAATGAGCAGTTCTTC
d_gene: -; abundance: -; j_gene: TRBJ1-3; v_gene: TRBV5-1; CDR3aa: CASSPSPTLGDTIYF; CDR3nt: TGCGCCAGCAGCCCCTCCCCGACGCTCGGGGACACCATATATTTT